The source of this T cell receptor (beta chain) is a study of radiotherapy plus CTLA-4 blockade in lung cancer. The repertoire was sequenced with immunoSEQ multiplex PCR; TCRdb's copy has only in-frame clones and lacks some. The table includes some 78,000 clones, 85% to 90% detected once. Study results and limitations: Expansion of tumor-derived TCR clones was observed in blood after radiotherapy plus ipilimumab.

People whose metastatic non-small-cell lung cancer was chemo-refractory got focal radiation along with CTLA-4 blockade by ipilimumab. Of note for this clone: What it binds is unknown.

The receptor was isolated from a human donor with non-small cell lung cancer who had stable disease on radiotherapy plus ipilimumab. Sequencing was performed on peripheral blood, taken from a patient treated with radiotherapy plus ipilimumab.

The CDR3 protein is CASTSGRLTDNTIYF. The CDR3 bases are TGTGCCAGCACATCGGGACGACTCACGGACAACACCATATATTTT. J is TRBJ1-3 and V is TRBV2; the D gene is possibly TRBD1 (5 bases). Trimming took 7 bases from V and 7 from J, leaving 20 bases between them. The CDR3 contains 15 residues. Per germline, CDR1 SNHLY and CDR2 FYNNEI.